This TCR beta chain was documented in a study of blood T cell repertoires in COVID-19. Study overall: Acute-phase and convalescent COVID-19 samples originated in the United States, Italy and Spain. T cells, B-cell-depleted T cells, or PBMCs supplied cDNA or gDNA.

Germline trimming cut 2 bases from V and 0 bases from J; bases unmatched to any gene: 8. The germline V gene has CDR1 SGDLS and CDR2 YYNGEE. The CDR3 totals 19 residues. As handled by the study authors: Amplification with reference gene primers provided the estimates of nucleated cell counts. Profiling relied on immunoSEQ multiplex PCR, and the TCRdb table lists in-frame clones only, not all of them. V, J and clone size are those of that table, while D and trimming were read from the DNA. This table holds about 140,000 clones, around 82% found once. Sequencing was carried out using peripheral blood. The sequence was collected from a human donor in a cohort sampled during active COVID-19. The rearrangement joins TRBV9 to TRBJ2-6, with TRBD2 matching 10 bases. DNA of the CDR3: TGTGCCAGCAGCGTCATTAGCGGGGGGCCCTCCTCTGGGGCCAACGTCCTGACTTTC. It translates to CASSVISGGPSSGANVLTF.